This TCR beta chain was recorded in a study listed by TCRdb under 2016. As regards this clonotype: Its antigen is currently not known. Nothing much larger sits one base from this clone, and base qualities are not available.

Taken from cysteine to phenylalanine, the CDR3 has 15 residues. Solely the CDR3 DNA is kept, with 45 bases framed from the first base. V drops 9 bases and J drops 9 bases, leaving 24 bases in between. The germline V gene sets CDR1 to ENHRY and CDR2 to SYGVKD. Library preparation employed RT-PCR. The sequencer listed for this sample is Illumina MiSeq. Clones were called with MiXCR by TCRdb after fastp trimmed the public reads at Q25, and only in-frame beta chains were retained. Each entry is one CDR3 protein sequence, shown with its most common DNA and genes. This sample lists around 700,000 distinct CDR3 sequences; 12% to 15% were detected once. The ten largest clones take up roughly 3.6% of the sample.

The TCR sequence derives from a female donor in good health, serving as a healthy control. Recombination linked TRBV10-3 to TRBJ2-1; perhaps TRBD2 is the D gene, with 6 bases matching. Sequenced sample: memory CD4+ T cells from blood. The DNA is TGTGCCATTTCTGCCGGAGGGGCAGGGTTGTCTGAGCAGTTCTTC. Translated, it reads CAISAGGAGLSEQFF.